This T cell receptor (beta chain) comes out of a study of T cell repertoires in cytomegalovirus infection. Germline V gene lookup returns CDR1 DFQATT and CDR2 SNEGSKA (reference sequence). V lost 2 bases, J lost 0 bases, and 5 bases stayed unmatched. CDR3 length equals 16 residues. TCRdb reprocessed the reads via MiXCR and lists one record per CDR3 protein. In the table there are 200,000 or so distinct CDR3 sequences, roughly 27% of which are singletons. With regard to this clonotype: The antigen is unknown.

Study results and caveats: It was HLA-C-restricted CMV-specific TCR beta clonotypes that dominated the response ex vivo.

This TCR was recovered from a human donor in good health (CMV status not recorded). Some clones in this sample may be carry-over from other donors' samples. What was sequenced was PBMCs. V and J are TRBV20-1 and TRBJ1-1; 11 bases fit TRBD1. The CDR3 sequence is CSARNPDRGLNTEAFF. The CDR3 nucleotides are TGCAGTGCTAGAAACCCGGACAGGGGGCTGAACACTGAAGCTTTCTTT.